This entry concerns a single T cell receptor beta chain. This entry is derived from a study of blood T cell repertoires in COVID-19. Study background: The samples span acute and convalescent COVID-19 from the United States, Italy and Spain.

Profiling relied on immunoSEQ multiplex PCR, and the TCRdb table lists in-frame clones only, not all of them. The profile shows roughly 300,000 clones, approximately 90% of them singletons. Trimming took 4 bases from V and 3 from J; bases not matched to a gene: 4. CDR1 and CDR2 (germline): LNHDA, SQIVND (reference sequence). The CDR3 totals 14 residues. Participants' reported clinical history set cohort assignment. Two negative PCRs, clearance, or symptom resolution had been documented for recovered Cohort 3 donors. This chain uses TRBV19 with TRBJ2-3; 7 nucleotides agree with TRBD1. Input material: PBMCs or T cells enriched from blood (not recorded which). The clonotype was recovered from a woman under 30 who had recovered from COVID-19. The CDR3, as DNA: TGTGCCAGTAGTAAGGGGGCTGGGACAGATACGCAGTATTTT. Protein product: CASSKGAGTDTQYF.